This entry describes one T cell receptor (beta chain). This record comes from a study of technical replicates of blood from a few donors. Repertoires were generated with immunoSEQ multiplex PCR, while TCRdb's copy carries only in-frame clones and drops some. This sample carries more than 65,000 clones, roughly 94% of them seen once, and the ten largest clones take 0.2% to 0.3%. This CDR3 has 16 residues. Looked up from germline, CDR1 is SGDLS and CDR2 is YYNGEE. The trim removed 3 bases at V and 4 bases at J, leaving 2 bases unmatched. Sequenced sample: T cells isolated from PBMCs. This TCR was sampled from a human donor in good health. V is TRBV9 and J is TRBJ2-1, with TRBD2 matching over 15 bases. The CDR3 nucleotides read TGTGCCAGCAGCGCAGGACTAGCGGGGGGGTACAATGAGCAGTTCTTC. This codes for CASSAGLAGGYNEQFF. Based on the CDR3 plus reference TRBV9 and TRBJ2-1, the full variable domain is DSGVTQTPKHLITATGQRVTLRCSPRSGDLSVYWYQQSLDQGLQFLIQYYNGEERAKGNILERFSAQQFPDLHSELNLSSLELGDSALYFCASSAGLAGGYNEQFFGPGTRLTVL.